This TCR beta chain was profiled in a study of CD8 T cells in ankylosing spondylitis. General study points: Characteristic, it appeared, of ankylosing spondylitis blood was a TCR beta motif of about eight highly homologous variants.

This clonotype was seen a few times. Antigen specificity is unknown. TCRdb passed the 5' RACE reads through MiXCR, listing each CDR3 protein once. Among about 220,000 distinct CDR3 sequences listed, just under 7.5% were seen once. There are 18 residues in the CDR3. The germline V and J ends were trimmed by 0 bases and 3 bases, with 17 bases remaining between them. The germline V gene encodes CDR1 SGHDN and CDR2 FVKESK. This TCR came from a male donor with ankylosing spondylitis. The chain recombines TRBV14 with TRBJ2-2; D gene uncertain. Material: blood, either unsorted or a sorted T cell fraction (not recorded which). The CDR3 spells CASSQDWMRYRDTGELFF. The CDR3 region has the DNA TGTGCCAGCAGCCAAGATTGGATGCGGTATCGGGACACCGGGGAGCTGTTTTTT.